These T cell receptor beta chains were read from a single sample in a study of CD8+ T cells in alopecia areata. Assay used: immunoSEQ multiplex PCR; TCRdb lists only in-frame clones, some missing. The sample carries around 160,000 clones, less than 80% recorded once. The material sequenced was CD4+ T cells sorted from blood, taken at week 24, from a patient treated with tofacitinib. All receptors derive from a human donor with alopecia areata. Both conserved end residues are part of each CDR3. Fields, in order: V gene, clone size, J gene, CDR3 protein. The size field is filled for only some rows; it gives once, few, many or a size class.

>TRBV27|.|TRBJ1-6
CASSFYGTGGFSPLHF
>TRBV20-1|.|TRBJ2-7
CSASQGGEQYF
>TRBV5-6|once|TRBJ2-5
CASSETAETQYF
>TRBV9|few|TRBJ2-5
CASSETSGVPETQYF
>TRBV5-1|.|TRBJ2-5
CASSYDRRETQYF
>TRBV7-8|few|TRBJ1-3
CASSLGGRQGANTIYF
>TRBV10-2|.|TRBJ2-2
CASSGWGLGVAGELFF
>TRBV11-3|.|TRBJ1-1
CASSLDAGYTEAFF
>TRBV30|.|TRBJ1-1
CAWSGFSEAFF
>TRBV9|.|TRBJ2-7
CASSVGQGNEQYF
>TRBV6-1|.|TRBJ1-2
CASTPEFRGNYGYTF
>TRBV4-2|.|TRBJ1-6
CASSPWGQAASPLHF
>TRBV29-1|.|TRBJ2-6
CSVEFGANVLTF
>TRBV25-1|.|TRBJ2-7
CARGGRDREAYEQYF
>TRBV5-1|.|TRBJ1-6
CASSLAVGNNSPLHF
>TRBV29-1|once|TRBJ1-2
CSVAGTGYTF
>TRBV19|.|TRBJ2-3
CASSIRYFTDTQYF
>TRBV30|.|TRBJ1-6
CAWSVRRQFLNSPLHF
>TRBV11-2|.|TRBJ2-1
CASSSELYNEQFF
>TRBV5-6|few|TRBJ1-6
CASSRMGGRFSPLHF
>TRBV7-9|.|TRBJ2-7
CASSLARSDRVGEQYF
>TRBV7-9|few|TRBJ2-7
CASSFGGSLSSYEQYF
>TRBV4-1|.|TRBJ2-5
CASSQEGLAGQETQYF
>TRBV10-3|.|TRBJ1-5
CAIGRNNQPQHF
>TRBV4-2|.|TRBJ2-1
CASSQDRGRFNEQFF